The next 27 T cell receptor beta chains were all read from a single sample in a study of human T cells and chemical hapten exposure (dated by TCRdb to the early 2020s). Total RNA was extracted from unfractionated whole blood collected in Tempus Blood RNA tubes. The library was built by means of 5' RACE. The sample was run on an Illumina MiSeq. TCRdb itself trimmed the public reads at Q25 with fastp, ran MiXCR and retained productive beta chains. Each entry merges the rows of one CDR3 protein and shows their most common DNA and genes. The sample table records about 110,000 distinct CDR3 sequences; 15% to 20% of these occur just once. The biggest ten clones account for 2.8% of the sample. The receptors were gathered from a human donor in good health.

This clonotype has only a few counts. The rearrangement uses TRBV27 and TRBJ1-2; weak D call: TRBD1 (6 bases). From germline, CDR1 is MNHEY and CDR2 SMNVEV (reference sequence). Trimming took off 4 bases at V and 7 bases at J, with 19 bases between the two ends. The CDR3 is 15 amino acids. This CDR3 is CASSSIGGRGSGYTF. Written as DNA, the CDR3 is TGTGCCAGCAGTTCAATAGGGGGGAGAGGGTCTGGCTACACCTTC.

This clonotype showed up just a few times. The chain is built from TRBV29-1 and TRBJ1-1, with D possibly being TRBD1 (6 bases). This CDR3 is 11 amino acids long. The V gene lost 7 bases and the J gene lost 6 bases, with 12 bases spanning the gap. CDR1 SQVTM and CDR2 ANQGSEA come from the germline V gene. DNA of the CDR3: TGCAGCGCCGACAGGAGCGCTGAAGCTTTCTTT. Its translation is CSADRSAEAFF.

The chain uses TRBV5-4 and TRBJ2-5; D is ambiguous. Germline CDR1 reads SGHNT; CDR2 reads YYREEE (reference sequence). Trimming shortened V by 4 bases and J by 2 bases, and 12 bases separated the two germline ends. The CDR3 runs to 14 residues. The CDR3 coding sequence is TGTGCCAGCAGCCTAAGGACGGCACAAGAGACCCAGTACTTC. Encoded protein: CASSLRTAQETQYF.

DNA of the CDR3: TGTGCCAGCTCGACAGGGCAGGGTGAGCAGTTCTTC. This translates into CASSTGQGEQFF. The chain is built from TRBV18 and TRBJ2-1, with 7 bases identical to TRBD1. This CDR3 contains 12 residues. The V gene's germline CDR1 is KGHSH and CDR2 LQKENI. With V trimmed by 6 bases and J by 9 bases, 5 bases remained unmatched.

This chain uses TRBV27 with TRBJ2-2, with D hard to call. Germline lookup yields CDR1 MNHEY and CDR2 SMNVEV (reference sequence). V lost 3 bases and J lost 6, with 5 bases in between. The CDR3 contains 12 residues. The chain's CDR3 is CASSFQAGELFF. CDR3 in DNA: TGTGCCAGCAGTTTCCAGGCCGGGGAGCTGTTTTTT.

V and J are TRBV27 and TRBJ2-7; 9 bases match TRBD2. V lost 5 bases, J lost 3 bases, and 5 bases stayed unmatched. The germline V gene has CDR1 MNHEY and CDR2 SMNVEV (reference sequence). This CDR3 is built from 14 residues. CDR3 sequence reads: CASSPQTSGYEQYF. The CDR3 DNA sequence: TGTGCCAGCAGTCCCCAGACTAGCGGCTACGAGCAGTACTTC.

This sequence joins TRBV3-1 and TRBJ2-2; 9 nucleotides line up with TRBD2. This CDR3 has 14 residues. V trimming: 3 bases; J trimming: 6 bases; junction bases outside the gene matches: 2. Germline V CDR1 and CDR2: LGHDT, YNNKEL (reference sequence). The CDR3 sequence: CASSHIAGAGELFF. The CDR3 bases are TGTGCCAGCAGCCATATAGCGGGAGCCGGGGAGCTGTTTTTT. The variable domain in full, with the rest retrieved from reference TRBV3-1 and TRBJ2-2, is DTAVSQTPKYLVTQMGNDKSIKCEQNLGHDTMYWYKQDSKKFLKIMFSYNNKELIINETVPNRFSPKSPDKAHLNLHINSLELGDSAVYFCASSHIAGAGELFFGEGSRLTVL.

As DNA, the CDR3 is TGTGCCAGCAACCCAATTGGCGGGAGGGAGACCGGGGAGCTGTTTTTT. Translated: CASNPIGGRETGELFF. This chain uses TRBV9 with TRBJ2-2; the match to TRBD2 covers 9 bases. Germline CDR1 is SGDLS and CDR2 is YYNGEE. This CDR3 spans 16 amino acids. The V and J ends lost 6 bases and 5 bases, in that order; junction bases with no gene match: 11.

This clonotype was counted only a few times. A read error may produce the germline difference seen at one junction end. V gene TRBV2 combines with J gene TRBJ2-1; 14 nucleotides line up with TRBD2. Germline CDR1 and CDR2: SNHLY and FYNNEI. This CDR3 has 17 amino acids. The chain's CDR3 is CASREGTSGSSYNEQFF. Written as DNA, the CDR3 is TGTGCCAGCAGAGAAGGGACTAGCGGGAGCTCCTACAATGAGCAGTTCTTC.

This clonotype showed up just a few times. J is TRBJ2-7 and V is TRBV28; no clear D gene. CDR1 MDHEN and CDR2 SYDVKM come from the germline V gene. The V gene lost 6 bases and the J gene lost 11 bases, with 26 bases spanning the gap. The CDR3 runs to 15 residues. CDR3 nucleotide sequence: TGTGCCAGCAGCCCTGACCTCCCGGCCACCTTGAGAGAGTACTTC. Translated: CASSPDLPATLREYF.

The V gene is TRBV12-3 or TRBV12-4, the J gene TRBJ1-2, with D tentatively TRBD1 (5 bases). This CDR3 region has 13 residues. The V end was cut by 6 bases, the J end by 8 bases, with 16 bases between. The DNA for the CDR3 is TGTGCCAGCAGCCAAACAGGAGCAAGCGGCTACACCTTC. Translated, it gives CASSQTGASGYTF.

The rearrangement joins TRBV6-1 to TRBJ1-5; the match to TRBD1 covers 7 bases. The junction had 4 bases not matched to a gene; V was cut back by 7 bases and J by 1 base. The CDR3 runs 14 residues. Germline V gene lookup returns CDR1 MNHNS and CDR2 SASEGT. The CDR3 is CASTTGASNQPQHF. The CDR3 DNA follows: TGTGCCAGCACCACAGGGGCAAGCAATCAGCCCCAGCATTTT.

This clonotype has just a few counts. The chain joins TRBV7-2 to TRBJ2-1; 9 nucleotides align to TRBD2. Germline V lookup: CDR1 SGHTA, CDR2 FQGNSA. This CDR3 is 16 amino acids long. The V and J ends lost 4 bases and 4 bases, in that order; junction bases with no gene match: 8. CDR3 bases: TGTGCCAGCAGCTCCGTAGCGGGAGCAGGGTACAATGAGCAGTTCTTC. As protein: CASSSVAGAGYNEQFF.

The table lists this clonotype with a few counts. The rearrangement joins TRBV10-3 to TRBJ2-5; possible D gene TRBD2, 5 bases. V was cut by 8 bases and J by 2 bases, with 12 bases left in between. Germline V lookup: CDR1 ENHRY, CDR2 SYGVKD. The CDR3 loop spans 13 amino acids. The CDR3 sequence: CAIAPSLQETQYF. Written as DNA, the CDR3 is TGTGCCATCGCTCCTAGCCTTCAAGAGACCCAGTACTTC.

The rearrangement uses TRBV9 and TRBJ2-2; D is possibly TRBD1 (5 bases). The V gene's germline CDR1 is SGDLS and CDR2 YYNGEE. The V and J ends lost 0 bases and 3 bases respectively, with 9 bases between them. This CDR3 is 15 amino acids long. Here the CDR3 DNA reads TGTGCCAGCAGCGTAGGGCAGGGATACACCGGGGAGCTGTTTTTT. It is translated as CASSVGQGYTGELFF.

This clonotype occurred a few times. J is TRBJ2-3 and V is TRBV7-9; TRBD2 might be the D (6 bases). CDR1 SEHNR and CDR2 FQNEAQ come from the germline V gene (reference sequence). V was pared by 1 base and J by 0 bases, with 11 bases between. This CDR3 has 16 residues. The CDR3 protein is CASSLVRGMSTDTQYF. The CDR3 DNA reads TGTGCCAGCAGCTTAGTTCGGGGGATGAGCACAGATACGCAGTATTTT.

This clonotype was counted a few times. The chain couples TRBV20-1 to TRBJ2-2; D may correspond to TRBD1 or TRBD2 (5 bases each). Germline V gene data show CDR1 as DFQATT and CDR2 as SNEGSKA (reference sequence). This CDR3 has 14 amino acids. Deletions cut 0 bases from V and 4 bases from J, with 9 bases between. The CDR3 nucleotides read TGCAGTGCTAGAGAAGGGGCGGGCACCGGGGAGCTGTTTTTT. Protein product: CSAREGAGTGELFF.

The rearrangement joins TRBV3-1 to TRBJ2-7; D unclear. CDR1 is LGHDT and CDR2 is YNNKEL in the germline V gene (reference sequence). This CDR3 comprises 12 residues. Deletions cut 0 bases from V and 3 bases from J, with 3 bases between. The CDR3 DNA reads TGTGCCAGCAGCCAAGATGACTACGAGCAGTACTTC. It translates to CASSQDDYEQYF.

CDR3 nucleotide sequence: TGTGCCAGCAGTCAGGACGTATATGAAAAACTGTTTTTT. Residues: CASSQDVYEKLFF. This chain uses TRBV28 with TRBJ1-4; D is undetermined. CDR3 length: 13 amino acids. Germline loops: CDR1 MDHEN, CDR2 SYDVKM. V was pared by 5 bases and J by 6 bases, with 10 bases between. Together with reference TRBV28 and TRBJ1-4, the CDR3 gives the full variable domain: DVKVTQSSRYLVKRTGEKVFLECVQDMDHENMFWYRQDPGLGLRLIYFSYDVKMKEKGDIPEGYSVSREKKERFSLILESASTNQTSMYLCASSQDVYEKLFFGSGTQLSVL.

The V call is TRBV9, the J call TRBJ2-7; 10 nucleotides line up with TRBD2. Germline CDR1 is SGDLS and CDR2 is YYNGEE. V shed 1 base, J shed 6 bases, and the junction held 4 bases outside the gene matches. The CDR3 extends over 14 amino acids. CDR3 nucleotide sequence: TGTGCCAGCAGCGTAAAGGCTAGCGGGAGCGAGCAGTACTTC. Translation gives CASSVKASGSEQYF.

The chain is built from TRBV7-9 and TRBJ2-1, with D unclear. The CDR3 consists of 16 residues. The ends were cut back, 4 bases at V and 5 bases at J, with 18 bases in the middle. Germline values: CDR1 SEHNR, CDR2 FQNEAQ (reference sequence). This CDR3 reads CASSSNSEIHHNEQFF. CDR3 bases: TGTGCCAGCAGCTCCAATTCCGAGATCCACCACAATGAGCAGTTCTTC.

The chain links TRBV7-9 to TRBJ2-3; D is unclear. Germline V gene lookup returns CDR1 SEHNR and CDR2 FQNEAQ (reference sequence). The CDR3 is 12 residues long. The V end lost 5 bases, the J end lost 8 bases, and 11 bases lay between the germline ends. The CDR3 DNA reads as TGTGCCAGCAGCCCTTCACAGATTACGCAGTATTTT. Encoded protein: CASSPSQITQYF.

This chain joins TRBV6-2 or TRBV6-3 and TRBJ1-2; D uncertain. In germline, CDR1 is MNHEY, CDR2 SVGEGT. V was pared by 2 bases and J by 3 bases, with 4 bases between. The CDR3 contains 12 residues. The CDR3 nucleotides read TGTGCCAGCAGTTACGGTGACTATGGCTACACCTTC. Translated, it gives CASSYGDYGYTF.

This clonotype appeared once. The chain carries TRBV4-1 and TRBJ1-1; D remains ambiguous. The CDR3 consists of 13 residues. The V gene's germline CDR1 is MGHRA and CDR2 YSYEKL. V gave up 8 bases and J gave up 1 base, with 11 bases separating them. In nucleotides, the CDR3 is TGCGCCAGCTCTCTGCGGAGGAACACTGAAGCTTTCTTT. Translation gives CASSLRRNTEAFF.

This chain uses TRBV29-1 with TRBJ1-4; D uncertain. The CDR3 is 8 amino acids. Looked up from germline, CDR1 is SQVTM and CDR2 is ANQGSEA. V lost 6 bases and J 8 bases, leaving 1 base between the germline ends. The CDR3 coding sequence is TGCAGCGTAGAAAAACTGTTTTTT. Translated: CSVEKLFF. Supplemented by reference TRBV29-1 and TRBJ1-4, the full variable domain reads SAVISQKPSRDICQRGTSLTIQCQVDSQVTMMFWYRQQPGQSLTLIATANQGSEATYESGFVIDKFPISRPNLTFSTLTVSNMSPEDSSIYLCSVEKLFFGSGTQLSVL.

The J gene is TRBJ2-3, the V gene TRBV7-8, with TRBD2 matching over 9 bases. Germline CDR1 SGHVS, CDR2 FQNEAQ. This CDR3 has 16 residues. V lost 5 bases to trimming and J lost 0 bases; unmatched junction nucleotides: 6. CDR3 nucleotide sequence: TGTGCCAGCAGCAGAGGACTAGCGACTAGCACAGATACGCAGTATTTT. Amino acids: CASSRGLATSTDTQYF.

This clonotype was counted a few times. CDR3 in DNA: TGCAGCACTTCTAGTGGGAGCAATGAGCAGTTCTTC. It is translated as CSTSSGSNEQFF. The chain links TRBV29-1 to TRBJ2-1; maybe TRBD2 (5 bases). The CDR3 loop spans 12 amino acids. Trimming stripped 8 bases from V and 6 bases from J, with 14 bases between. Germline V gives CDR1 SQVTM, CDR2 ANQGSEA.